The next 23 T cell receptor beta chains were all read from a single sample in a study of blood T cell repertoires in COVID-19. Profiling relied on immunoSEQ multiplex PCR, and the TCRdb table lists in-frame clones only, not all of them. Of 60,000 or so clones in the sample, 80% to 95% were seen once. Sequences were obtained from peripheral blood. These receptors were collected from a human donor with active COVID-19. The donor label of this sample is uncertain.

The chain couples TRBV5-4 to TRBJ1-2; D gene ambiguous. Germline V gene data show CDR1 as SGHNT and CDR2 as YYREEE (reference sequence). The germline V and J ends were trimmed by 1 base and 8 bases, with 15 bases remaining between them. The CDR3 totals 14 residues. The CDR3 region has the DNA TGTGCCAGCAGCTTGCCCCGGGAGCCCTGGGGCTACACCTTC. This sequence encodes CASSLPREPWGYTF. The whole variable domain, filled in from reference TRBV5-4 and TRBJ1-2, reads ETGVTQSPTHLIKTRGQQVTLRCSSQSGHNTVSWYQQALGQGPQFIFQYYREEENGRGNFPPRFSGLQFPNYSSELNVNALELDDSALYLCASSLPREPWGYTFGSGTRLTVV.

The V gene is TRBV7-2, the J gene TRBJ2-5, with TRBD2 matching 10 bases. The CDR3 loop spans 17 amino acids. The J segment lost 5 bases and the V segment lost 0 bases, leaving 9 bases of the junction unmatched. CDR1 is SGHTA, CDR2 FQGNSA, per germline. The DNA for the CDR3 is TGTGCCAGCAGCTTAGCCAGCGGGGGGGTATCCAGGGAGACCCAGTACTTC. Its protein is CASSLASGGVSRETQYF.

The chain has TRBV11-2 and TRBJ2-1; a weak D match, TRBD1 (5 bases). CDR3 length: 16 residues. The germline V gene has CDR1 SGHAT and CDR2 FQNNGV. Trimming removed 5 bases at V and 2 bases at J, with 16 bases between. The CDR3 protein is CASSPRQGQAYNEQFF. The CDR3 nucleotides are TGTGCCAGCAGCCCCCGGCAGGGCCAAGCCTACAATGAGCAGTTCTTC.

The CDR3: CASSQDRSSYNEQFF. DNA of the CDR3: TGTGCCAGCAGCCAAGATCGGAGCTCCTACAATGAGCAGTTCTTC. The chain recombines TRBV4-2 with TRBJ2-1; D is uncertain. Germline CDR1 and CDR2: LGHNA and YNFKEQ. V was trimmed by 0 bases and J by 0 bases, leaving 6 bases between them. The CDR3 sequence is 15 residues long.

This clone occurred a few times. The chain carries TRBV4-1 and TRBJ1-4; 10 nucleotides align to TRBD1. Trimming cost V 4 bases and J 0 bases; bases outside gene matches: 2. Germline assignment: CDR1 MGHRA and CDR2 YSYEKL. The length of the CDR3 is 16 residues. DNA of the CDR3: TGCGCCAGCAGCCCGGACAGGGGGGCAACTAATGAAAAACTGTTTTTT. Protein product: CASSPDRGATNEKLFF.

The J gene is TRBJ1-4, the V gene TRBV18, with a tentative D call TRBD1 (5 bases). CDR3 length: 18 residues. Germline values: CDR1 KGHSH, CDR2 LQKENI. V lost 2 bases, J lost 7 bases, and 23 bases lay in between. In nucleotides, the CDR3 is TGTGCCAGCTCACCAATCAGCGTGGAGGGGCTGGCTGGTGAAAAACTGTTTTTT. Residues: CASSPISVEGLAGEKLFF. Filled out from reference TRBV18 and TRBJ1-4, the complete variable domain reads NAGVMQNPRHLVRRRGQEARLRCSPMKGHSHVYWYRQLPEEGLKFMVYLQKENIIDESGMPKERFSAEFPKEGPSILRIQQVVRGDSAAYFCASSPISVEGLAGEKLFFGSGTQLSVL.

V gene TRBV6-5 combines with J gene TRBJ2-7, with no clear D. Germline V lookup: CDR1 MNHEY, CDR2 SVGAGI. V dropped 7 bases and J dropped 2 bases, with 12 bases sitting between them. The CDR3 has 13 amino acids. CDR3 residues: CASMSPTTYEQYF. DNA for the CDR3: TGTGCCAGCATGAGTCCTACCACCTACGAGCAGTACTTC.

The chain links TRBV11-2 to TRBJ1-1; 7 bases fit TRBD1. CDR3 length equals 15 residues. Per germline, CDR1 SGHAT and CDR2 FQNNGV. V dropped 1 base and J dropped 2; count of bases not matched to a gene: 4. CDR3 sequence: CASSLGRTGNTEAFF. The CDR3 nucleotides are TGTGCCAGCAGCTTAGGGCGGACAGGTAACACTGAAGCTTTCTTT.

This clone is a singleton in its sample. The rearrangement joins TRBV6-1 to TRBJ2-1, with D maybe TRBD1 (5 bases). CDR1 MNHNS and CDR2 SASEGT come from the germline V gene. The V end lost 2 bases, the J end lost 0 bases, and 8 bases lay between the germline ends. The CDR3 is 15 residues long. This CDR3 reads CASSEPRDSYNEQFF. CDR3 nucleotides: TGTGCCAGCAGTGAACCCAGGGACTCCTACAATGAGCAGTTCTTC.

V usage is TRBV4-1 and J usage is TRBJ2-3, with a possible D match to TRBD2 (5 bases). Per the germline V gene, CDR1 is MGHRA and CDR2 is YSYEKL. The CDR3 is 14 amino acids. V lost 3 bases and J 2 bases, leaving 9 bases between the germline ends. The CDR3 bases are TGCGCCAGCAGCCAGAGCGGAAACACAGATACGCAGTATTTT. This gives the protein CASSQSGNTDTQYF.

The chain recombines TRBV3-1 (or the pseudogene TRBV3-2) with TRBJ1-4; D is possibly TRBD1 (5 bases). CDR3 length: 16 residues. Trimming pared 4 bases from V and 0 bases from J, leaving 12 bases between. CDR1 and CDR2 (germline): LGHDT, YNNKEL (reference sequence). CDR3 region: CASSLGPFSTNEKLFF. The CDR3 coding sequence is TGTGCCAGCAGCCTGGGGCCCTTTTCAACTAATGAAAAACTGTTTTTT.

This chain uses TRBV5-1 with TRBJ1-1; 9 bases align to TRBD1. With 3 bases clipped from V and 0 bases from J, the junction kept 3 bases outside the gene matches. The CDR3 runs to 15 residues. In germline, CDR1 is SGHRS, CDR2 YFSETQ. As DNA, the CDR3 is TGCGCCAGCAGCTGGGGACAGGGTATGAACACTGAAGCTTTCTTT. It specifies CASSWGQGMNTEAFF.

The rearrangement links TRBV3-1 (or the pseudogene TRBV3-2) to TRBJ1-1, with D possibly being TRBD1 (6 bases). With 3 bases removed from V and 7 bases from J, the gap between germline ends came to 6 bases. The CDR3 totals 11 residues. Germline V gene sequence: CDR1 LGHDT, CDR2 YNNKEL (reference sequence). The CDR3 loop is CASSQDSEAFF. The CDR3 DNA follows: TGTGCCAGCAGCCAGGACAGTGAAGCTTTCTTT.

The rearrangement joins TRBV7-9 to TRBJ2-2; D is ambiguous. Trimming shortened V by 8 bases and J by 1 base, and 8 bases separated the two germline ends. Germline CDR1 and CDR2: SEHNR and FQNEAQ (reference sequence). The length of the CDR3 is 13 residues. Here the CDR3 DNA reads TGTGCCAGCGGTACAATGAACACCGGGGAGCTGTTTTTT. Its translation: CASGTMNTGELFF.

The rearrangement joins TRBV5-1 to TRBJ2-1, with D perhaps TRBD1 (6 bases). The V end lost 3 bases, the J end lost 2 bases, and 9 bases lay between the germline ends. The CDR3 runs 14 residues. CDR1 is SGHRS, CDR2 YFSETQ, per germline. CDR3 region: CASSSGTTYNEQFF. In nucleotides, the CDR3 is TGCGCCAGCAGCTCCGGGACAACCTACAATGAGCAGTTCTTC.

The rearrangement joins TRBV2 to TRBJ2-7, with a possible D match to TRBD2 (5 bases). CDR1 is SNHLY, CDR2 FYNNEI, per germline. Trimming pared 6 bases from V and 4 bases from J, leaving 10 bases between. The CDR3 totals 12 residues. The chain's CDR3 is CASRASPYEQYF. The CDR3 coding sequence is TGTGCCAGCAGGGCTAGCCCATACGAGCAGTACTTC.

This rearrangement joins TRBV19 to TRBJ2-2, with D possibly being TRBD1 (5 bases). CDR3 length: 12 amino acids. CDR1 is LNHDA, CDR2 SQIVND, per germline (reference sequence). Trimming removed 11 bases at V and 4 bases at J, with 11 bases between. The CDR3 sequence: CALGTGTGELFF. CDR3 in DNA: TGTGCCCTGGGAACAGGCACCGGGGAGCTGTTTTTT.

This sequence joins TRBV5-1 and TRBJ2-7, with 10 bases aligning to TRBD1. The J segment lost 5 bases and the V segment lost 0 bases, leaving 11 bases of the junction unmatched. The CDR3 covers 17 residues. Germline-derived CDR1 and CDR2 are SGHRS and YFSETQ. CDR3 residues: CASSLVGGDRGYHEQYF. The CDR3 nucleotides are TGCGCCAGCAGCTTGGTGGGTGGGGACAGGGGATACCACGAGCAGTACTTC.

The rearrangement uses TRBV10-1 and TRBJ2-5, with D possibly being TRBD2 (6 bases). The CDR3 has 13 amino acids. The V gene's germline CDR1 is WNHNN and CDR2 SYGVQD (reference sequence). V was cut by 5 bases and J by 0 bases, with 7 bases left in between. CDR3 sequence reads: CASSRGYQETQYF. CDR3 DNA: TGCGCCAGCAGTCGGGGGTACCAAGAGACCCAGTACTTC.

This clone was recorded only once. The V and J genes are TRBV11-1 and TRBJ2-1; 7 bases fit TRBD2. The J segment lost 7 bases and the V segment lost 5 bases, leaving 5 bases of the junction unmatched. CDR1 SGHAT and CDR2 FQDESV come from the germline V gene (reference sequence). CDR3 length: 13 residues. CDR3 in amino acids: CASSPLAENEQFF. CDR3 in DNA: TGTGCCAGCAGCCCCCTAGCGGAAAATGAGCAGTTCTTC.

The chain uses TRBV19 and TRBJ2-1; 7 bases are a match to TRBD2. Germline trimming cut 3 bases from V and 6 bases from J; bases unmatched to any gene: 2. The CDR3 runs to 13 residues. From germline, CDR1 is LNHDA and CDR2 SQIVND (reference sequence). The CDR3 sequence is CASSMGLPNEQFF. As DNA, the CDR3 is TGTGCCAGTAGTATGGGACTACCCAATGAGCAGTTCTTC.

The rearrangement uses TRBV5-1 and TRBJ2-1, with 9 bases that match TRBD1. The trim removed 4 bases at V and 4 bases at J, leaving 6 bases unmatched. The V gene's germline CDR1 is SGHRS and CDR2 YFSETQ. The CDR3 contains 15 residues. The chain's CDR3 is CASSLGTGSYNEQFF. The DNA for the CDR3 is TGCGCCAGCAGCCTGGGGACAGGGTCATACAATGAGCAGTTCTTC.

The rearrangement joins TRBV27 to TRBJ2-7, with D unclear. This CDR3 comprises 9 residues. The germline V gene has CDR1 MNHEY and CDR2 SMNVEV (reference sequence). Trimming removed 8 bases at V and 5 bases at J, with 4 bases between. The CDR3 protein is CASGNEQYF. DNA of the CDR3: TGTGCCAGCGGCAACGAGCAGTACTTC.